The entry that follows covers one T cell receptor (beta chain) sequence. This clone's antigen is unknown. Per-base quality was not reported, and no clone a single base away is much larger than it. The library was generated by the immunoSEQ multiplex PCR assay. The multiplex PCR relied on a mix of 60 forward primers for TCR Vbeta segments and 13 reverse primers for TCR Jbeta segments. A multiplex PCR assay on genomic DNA amplified the CDR3 region of rearranged TCR beta genes. The Illumina HiSeq System was used to sequence the amplified TCR beta libraries as 87-base-pair reads. In the original analysis: In a later analysis, 80 million or so unique TCR beta chains were counted across the 500 to 700 repertoires, and roughly 10 million of these chains were shared by at least two donors. A nearest-neighbor algorithm error-corrected the raw reads and collapsed the reads into unique sequences, merging closely related sequences to remove PCR and sequencing errors. CDR3 sequences were aligned to IMGT reference sequences to assign V, D and J gene segments. For a sequence to be retained, at least a six-nucleotide match to both a V gene segment and a J gene segment was required. A rearrangement counted as productive if the CDR3 had no stop codons and remained in frame with V and J, and every other rearrangement counted as non-productive. Following IMGT convention, CDR3 was defined as the stretch from the second conserved V-encoded cysteine up to the conserved J-encoded phenylalanine. Sequences without an unambiguous match to a single V gene segment were excluded from the earlier analysis of about 630 of the donors. An earlier analysis of several hundred of the donors called V segments functional above 56.7% productive rearrangements and segregating when the between-donor standard deviation exceeded 5%. A statistical classification framework was developed to diagnose cytomegalovirus status using the catalog of TCR beta chain sequences. In a later analysis, V and J genes were assigned by comparing TCR nucleotide sequences against IMGT/GENE-DB human TR gene sequences. A later analysis assigned CDR3 sequences and most-parsimonious VDJ recombination scenarios with the TCRdist pipeline. In a later analysis, each TCR beta chain was defined by its CDR3 amino acid sequence together with its V-gene family, and reads without a unique V-gene family were excluded. As a way to deal with suspected cross-contamination and a sequencing artifact, a later analysis dropped more than 500 nucleotide sequences that were highly shared and had low generation probability. A later analysis calculated a clonal expansion index for each public chain from normalized within-repertoire ranks of inferred template counts. In a later analysis, generation probabilities were computed using a VDJ recombination model fitted to out-of-frame rearrangements, and the results were checked against IGoR. In a later analysis, TCR-TCR, TCR-HLA and TCR-CMV co-occurrence was scored with hypergeometric tests, and a repertoire-size bias correction was applied to TCR pairs. To estimate false discovery rates, a later analysis permuted the HLA or CMV assignments 20 times. In a later analysis, co-occurring TCRs were grouped using DBSCAN, with TCRdist sequence similarity added in when clustering inside HLA-allele-positive subsets. Co-occurrence clustering excluded repertoires with fewer than 30,000 or more than 120,000 public chains, plus five with anomalous nucleotide sharing. Held by TCRdb, this immuneACCESS table contains in-frame sequences only and omits some clones. Under half of the omission traces to an unresolved V gene where checked; the cause of the rest is unknown. The V and J calls and clone size were taken over from that table, and D and trimming were inferred from the DNA. The sample records 70,000 or so clones, about nine tenths of which are singletons. The ten biggest clones cover roughly 2% of the sample.

The data derive from a study of cytomegalovirus exposure and HLA in healthy donors (TCRdb year 2017). About the full investigation: An earlier analysis of 587 of the donors reported 250 to 300 Gb of sequence data and 100 million to 130 million unique TCR beta sequences from 150 million to 200 million T cells. In a later genetic analysis, genome-wide SNP genotypes for about three fifths of the 666 donors were used, and that subset was treated as a discovery cohort. Across around 400 genotyped donors of the cohort, an average of about 200,000 unique TCR beta nucleotide sequences per donor were sequenced, and roughly 20% of those sequences were non-productive. A later analysis re-examined previously published TCR beta repertoires from several hundred donors and added high-resolution HLA genotyping to investigate patterns of TCR occurrence. In an earlier analysis of roughly 600 of the donors, high-throughput TCR beta sequencing was used to judge whether each TCR beta V gene segment behaved as functional or pseudogenic. HLA typing included class I and class II loci at four-digit resolution. Every discovery cohort repertoire had been produced on one sequencing platform. Among the roughly 400 genotyped donors, about 83% belonged to the genetic ancestry cluster associated with self-reported Caucasian donors. To predict cytomegalovirus infection status, the study combined high-throughput TCR immunosequencing, statistical association of individual TCRs with disease status, and machine learning. In the later analysis, no new phenotypic data were used to find candidate immune exposures; instead, reliance was placed on TCR beta sequences and their occurrence across donors. Roughly 310 gigabases of sequencing data and approximately 80 million unique TCR sequences were included in an early release covering about 700 HLA-typed donors. The study profiled the T cell repertoires of approximately 700 subjects by immunosequencing and related them to cytomegalovirus serostatus. In addition to the first cohort of around 670 subjects, a separate validation cohort of 130 or so different subjects was used. Because of strong linkage in the cohort, four to six DR-DQ haplotypes were treated as single units for association and clustering. Alongside the repertoire data, information on donor age, sex, ethnicity and CMV serostatus was compiled. Typing coverage differed by locus: A, B, C, DRB1 and DQB1 were typed in roughly 629-630 donors, DQA1 in about 500, DPA1 in over 600, and DPB1 in 450 to 480. The aim of the study was to test whether cataloging public T cell receptors could identify signatures of past pathogen exposure. The full study reports these points: A few of the identified cytomegalovirus-associated TCR beta chains were confirmed in vitro to be specific for cytomegalovirus antigens. Some IMGT-functional V segments, including TRBV6-2 and TRBV6-3, could not be distinguished by the 87-base-pair reads and were therefore excluded. The cohort was sequenced for TCR beta chains only, and without alpha or paired-chain data the features that could be detected were limited. A cluster of highly shared sequence variants was judged likely to represent a technical artifact of the sequencing pipeline. In a later analysis, some 18,000 TCR beta sequences were associated with specific HLA alleles at a false discovery rate of 0.05. Linkage disequilibrium might explain the correlated functional status among segregating V segments, but an unknown experimental factor could not be ruled out. A further reported finding was that TCR beta sequences accurately predicted the HLA-A and HLA-B alleles for most subjects in the first cohort. In a later analysis, several top co-occurrence clusters were reported to appear linked to parvovirus B19, influenza, CMV and Epstein-Barr virus. Because HLA typing was unavailable for some donors at each locus, only the typed subset was used in association tests. A total of fewer than 200 TCR beta chains were listed by the study as associated with cytomegalovirus. A later genetic analysis associated a missense DCLRE1C variant with V-gene and J-gene trimming of TCR beta chains, and an independent cohort replicated the association. In a later analysis, the rate of TCR association differed among HLA loci, with DRB1 alleles having the most associated TCRs and HLA-C alleles having the fewest. While some public TCRs were present in many individuals, most TCR sequences turned up only very rarely across donors. Roughly uniform sequencing depth across donors was assumed in presence/absence analyses, although this assumption may not hold. A later analysis found that most CMV-associated TCR beta chains appeared HLA-restricted, with HLA associations seemingly driven largely by CMV exposure. The classifier was reported to diagnose cytomegalovirus status with high specificity and sensitivity in both the original cohort and the validation cohort. When HLA alleles, especially DR and DQ, strongly co-occurred, attributing TCR associations to individual alleles was difficult. In a later analysis, HLA-associated TCR beta chains showed more clonal expansion and lower generation probabilities than non-associated chains that were equally common. In an earlier analysis of over 550 of the donors, most TCR beta V segments were observed in productive rearrangements about 90% or about 30% of the time, broadly matching IMGT annotations. CMV serostatus was the only immune exposure information available for the cohort. According to the authors, the approach could potentially be generalized to other disease states and immunological phenotypes. Because counts were too low, seventeen rarely observed V segments, including chromosome 9 orphons, were left out of the earlier analysis of about 500 of the donors. In a later genetic analysis, fewer N-insertions in productive TCRs were reported among donors in an Asian-associated ancestry cluster than the roughly 710-donor mean.

The CDR3 spans 15 residues, from the cysteine through the phenylalanine. Just CDR3 DNA is preserved here, 45 bases in frame from base 1. The CDR1 and CDR2 encoded by the germline V gene are SGHVS and FNYEAQ. Unmatched junction bases come to 3, with V trimmed by 1 base and J by 4 bases. In total, over 600 healthy bone marrow donors made up the cohort. All cohort members were sampled while nominally healthy, although unrecorded immune exposures were likely present. The donor was CMV seronegative and belonged to the group of approximately 320 seronegative cohort members. Each donor provided a peripheral blood sample, and peripheral blood mononuclear cells were used for TCR beta sequencing. The Qiagen DNeasy Blood Extraction Kit was used to extract genomic DNA from the blood cell samples.

The sequenced sample consisted of PBMCs. This clonotype was sampled from a woman younger than 45 in good health and CMV-seronegative. The chain is assembled from TRBV7-6 and TRBJ2-3, with TRBD2 identical over 9 junction bases. The CDR3 is CASSLGAGGPDTQYF. The nucleotides are TGTGCCAGCAGCTTAGGTGCGGGAGGGCCAGATACGCAGTATTTT.